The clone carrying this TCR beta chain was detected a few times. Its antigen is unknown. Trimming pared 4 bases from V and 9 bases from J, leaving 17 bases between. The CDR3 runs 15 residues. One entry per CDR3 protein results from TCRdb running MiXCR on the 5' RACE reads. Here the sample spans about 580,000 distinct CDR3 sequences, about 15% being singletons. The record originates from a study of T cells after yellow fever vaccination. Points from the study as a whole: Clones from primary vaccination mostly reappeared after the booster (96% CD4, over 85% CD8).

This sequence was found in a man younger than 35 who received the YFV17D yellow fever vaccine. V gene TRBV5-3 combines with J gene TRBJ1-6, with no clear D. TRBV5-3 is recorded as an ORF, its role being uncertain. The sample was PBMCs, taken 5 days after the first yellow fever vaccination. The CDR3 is CARSLDIQRGSPLHF. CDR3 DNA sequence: TGTGCCAGAAGCCTCGACATACAGCGGGGTTCACCCCTCCACTTT.